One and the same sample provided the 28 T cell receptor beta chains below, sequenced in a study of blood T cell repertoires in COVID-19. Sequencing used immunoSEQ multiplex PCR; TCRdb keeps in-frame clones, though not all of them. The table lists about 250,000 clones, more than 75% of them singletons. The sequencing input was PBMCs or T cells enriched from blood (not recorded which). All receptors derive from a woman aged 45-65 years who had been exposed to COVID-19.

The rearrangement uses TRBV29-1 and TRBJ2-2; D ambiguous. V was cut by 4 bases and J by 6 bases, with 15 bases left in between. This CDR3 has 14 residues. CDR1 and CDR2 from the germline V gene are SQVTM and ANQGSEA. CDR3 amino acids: CSVGISGLAGELFF. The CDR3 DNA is TGCAGCGTTGGGATCTCGGGTTTGGCCGGGGAGCTGTTTTTT.

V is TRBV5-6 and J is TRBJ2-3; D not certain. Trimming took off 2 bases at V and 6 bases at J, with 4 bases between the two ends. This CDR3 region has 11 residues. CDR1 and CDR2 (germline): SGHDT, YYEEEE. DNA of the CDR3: TGTGCCAGCAGCTTCGGGGATACGCAGTATTTT. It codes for CASSFGDTQYF.

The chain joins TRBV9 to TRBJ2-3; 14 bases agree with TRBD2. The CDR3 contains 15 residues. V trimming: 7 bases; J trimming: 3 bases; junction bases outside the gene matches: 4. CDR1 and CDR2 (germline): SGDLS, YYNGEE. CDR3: CASSRLAGGTDTQYF. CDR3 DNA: TGTGCCAGCTCTAGACTAGCGGGGGGGACAGATACGCAGTATTTT.

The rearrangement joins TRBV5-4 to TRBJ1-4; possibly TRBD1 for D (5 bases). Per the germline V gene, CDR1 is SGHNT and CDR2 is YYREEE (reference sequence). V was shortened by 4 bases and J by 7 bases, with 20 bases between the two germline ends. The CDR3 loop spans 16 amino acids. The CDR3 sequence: CASSLGGKRTGEKLFF. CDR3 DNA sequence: TGTGCCAGCAGCCTTGGGGGGAAAAGGACGGGTGAAAAACTGTTTTTT.

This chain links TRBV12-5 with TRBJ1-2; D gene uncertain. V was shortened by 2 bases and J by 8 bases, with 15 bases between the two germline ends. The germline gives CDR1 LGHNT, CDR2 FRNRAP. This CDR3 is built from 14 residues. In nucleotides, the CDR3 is TGTGCTAGTGGTTTGTCCCCCCCCTCAAGCGGCTACACCTTC. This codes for CASGLSPPSSGYTF.

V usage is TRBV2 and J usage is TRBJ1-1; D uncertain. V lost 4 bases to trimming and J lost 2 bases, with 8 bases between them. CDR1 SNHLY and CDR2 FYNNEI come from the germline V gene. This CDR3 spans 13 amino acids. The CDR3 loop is CASSGLPNTEAFF. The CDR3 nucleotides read TGTGCCAGCAGTGGTCTACCCAACACTGAAGCTTTCTTT.

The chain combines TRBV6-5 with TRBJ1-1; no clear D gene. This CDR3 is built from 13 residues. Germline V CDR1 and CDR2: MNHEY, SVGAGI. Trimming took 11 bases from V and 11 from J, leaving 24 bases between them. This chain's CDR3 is CAALPLNQVTAFF. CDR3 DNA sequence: TGTGCCGCCCTCCCCCTAAACCAGGTAACCGCTTTCTTT.

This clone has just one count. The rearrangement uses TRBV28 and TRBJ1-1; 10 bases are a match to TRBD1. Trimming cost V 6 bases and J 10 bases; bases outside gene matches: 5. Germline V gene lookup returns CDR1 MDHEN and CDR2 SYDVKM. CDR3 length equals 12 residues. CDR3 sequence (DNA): TGTGCCAGCAGCCGACAGGGGGCCGGAGCTTTCTTT. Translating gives CASSRQGAGAFF.

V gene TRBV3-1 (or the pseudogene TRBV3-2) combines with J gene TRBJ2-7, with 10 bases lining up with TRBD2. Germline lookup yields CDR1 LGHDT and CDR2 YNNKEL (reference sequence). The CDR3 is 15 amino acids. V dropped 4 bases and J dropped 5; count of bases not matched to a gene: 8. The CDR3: CASSPSSGGAHEQYF. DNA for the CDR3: TGTGCCAGCAGCCCCTCGAGCGGGGGGGCCCACGAGCAGTACTTC.

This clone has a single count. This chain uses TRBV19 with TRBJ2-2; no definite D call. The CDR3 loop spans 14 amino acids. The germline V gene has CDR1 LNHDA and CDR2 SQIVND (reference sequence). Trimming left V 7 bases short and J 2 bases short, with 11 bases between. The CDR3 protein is CASTPLRNTGELFF. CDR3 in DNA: TGTGCCAGTACCCCGCTACGAAACACCGGGGAGCTGTTTTTT. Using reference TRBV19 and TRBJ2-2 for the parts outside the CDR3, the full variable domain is DGGITQSPKYLFRKEGQNVTLSCEQNLNHDAMYWYRQDPGQGLRLIYYSQIVNDFQKGDIAEGYSVSREKKESFPLTVTSAQKNPTAFYLCASTPLRNTGELFFGEGSRLTVL.

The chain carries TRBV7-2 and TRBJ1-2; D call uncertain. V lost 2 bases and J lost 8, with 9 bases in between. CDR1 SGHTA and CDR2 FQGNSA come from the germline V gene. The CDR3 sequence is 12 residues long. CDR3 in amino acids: CASSLLYGGYTF. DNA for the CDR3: TGTGCCAGCAGCTTATTGTATGGCGGCTACACCTTC.

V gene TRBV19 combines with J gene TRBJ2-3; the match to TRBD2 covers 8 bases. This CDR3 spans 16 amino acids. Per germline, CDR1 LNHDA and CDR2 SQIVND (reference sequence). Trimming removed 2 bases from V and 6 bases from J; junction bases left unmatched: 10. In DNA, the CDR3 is TGTGCCAGTAGTATATCTAGGGGAGCGGGGGTTGATACGCAGTATTTT. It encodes CASSISRGAGVDTQYF.

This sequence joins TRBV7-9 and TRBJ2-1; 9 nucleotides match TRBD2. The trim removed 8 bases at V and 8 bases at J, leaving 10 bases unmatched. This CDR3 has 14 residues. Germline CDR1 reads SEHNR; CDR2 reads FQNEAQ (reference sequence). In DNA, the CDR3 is TGTGCCAGCGGCCCGGGCGGGGGGGCCCATGAGCAGTTCTTC. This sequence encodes CASGPGGGAHEQFF. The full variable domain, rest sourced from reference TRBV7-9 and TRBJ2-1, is DTGVSQNPRHKITKRGQNVTFRCDPISEHNRLYWYRQTLGQGPEFLTYFQNEAQLEKSRLLSDRFSAERPKGSFSTLEIQRTEQGDSAMYLCASGPGGGAHEQFFGPGTRLTVL.

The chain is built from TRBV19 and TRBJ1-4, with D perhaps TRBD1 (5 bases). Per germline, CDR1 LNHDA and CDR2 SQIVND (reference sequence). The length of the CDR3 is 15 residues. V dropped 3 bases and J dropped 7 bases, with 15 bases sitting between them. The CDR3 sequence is CASSMGTVGGEKLFF. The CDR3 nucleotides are TGTGCCAGTAGTATGGGAACAGTGGGGGGTGAAAAACTGTTTTTT.

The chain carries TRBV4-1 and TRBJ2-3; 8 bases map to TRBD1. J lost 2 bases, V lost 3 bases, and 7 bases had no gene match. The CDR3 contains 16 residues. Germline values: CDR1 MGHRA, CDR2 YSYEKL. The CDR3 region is CASSHGQGSPTDTQYF. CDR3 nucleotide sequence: TGCGCCAGCAGCCATGGACAGGGATCCCCCACAGATACGCAGTATTTT.

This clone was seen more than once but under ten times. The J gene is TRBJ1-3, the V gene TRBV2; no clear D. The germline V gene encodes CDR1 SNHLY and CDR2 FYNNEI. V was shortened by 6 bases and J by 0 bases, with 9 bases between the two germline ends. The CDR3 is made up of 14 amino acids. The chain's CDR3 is CASRIEDSGNTIYF. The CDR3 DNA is TGTGCCAGCAGAATAGAGGACTCTGGAAACACCATATATTTT.

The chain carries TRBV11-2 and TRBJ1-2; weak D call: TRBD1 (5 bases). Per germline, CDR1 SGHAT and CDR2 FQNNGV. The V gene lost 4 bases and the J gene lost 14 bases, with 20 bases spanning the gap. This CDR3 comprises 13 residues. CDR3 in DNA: TGTGCCAGCAGCTCCTTACAGGCCCATCTAGTTACCTTC. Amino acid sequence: CASSSLQAHLVTF.

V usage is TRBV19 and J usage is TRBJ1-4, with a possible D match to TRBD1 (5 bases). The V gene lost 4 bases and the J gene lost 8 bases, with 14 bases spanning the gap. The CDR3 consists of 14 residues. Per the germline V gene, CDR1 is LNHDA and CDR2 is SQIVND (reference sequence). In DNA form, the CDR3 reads TGTGCCAGTAGTACAGGGCGAATTGGAGAAAAACTGTTTTTT. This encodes CASSTGRIGEKLFF.

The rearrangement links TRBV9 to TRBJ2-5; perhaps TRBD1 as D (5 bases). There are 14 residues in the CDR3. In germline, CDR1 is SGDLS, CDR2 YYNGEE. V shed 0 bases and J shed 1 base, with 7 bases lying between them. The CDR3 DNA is TGTGCCAGCAGCGTAGGACAGCCCCAAGAGACCCAGTACTTC. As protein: CASSVGQPQETQYF.

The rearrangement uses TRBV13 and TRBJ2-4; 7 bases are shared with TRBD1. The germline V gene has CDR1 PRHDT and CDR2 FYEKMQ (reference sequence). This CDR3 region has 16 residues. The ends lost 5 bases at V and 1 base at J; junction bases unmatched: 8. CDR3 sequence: CASSAQTGSAKNIQYF. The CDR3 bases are TGTGCCAGCAGCGCCCAGACAGGGTCGGCCAAAAACATTCAGTACTTC.

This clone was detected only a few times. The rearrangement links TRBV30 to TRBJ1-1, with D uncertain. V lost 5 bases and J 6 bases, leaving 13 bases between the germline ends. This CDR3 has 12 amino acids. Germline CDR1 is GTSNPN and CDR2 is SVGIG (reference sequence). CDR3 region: CAWGHGRAEAFF. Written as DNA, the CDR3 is TGTGCCTGGGGGCATGGGAGGGCTGAAGCTTTCTTT. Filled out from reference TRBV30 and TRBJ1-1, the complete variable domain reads SQTIHQWPATLVQPVGSPLSLECTVEGTSNPNLYWYRQAAGRGLQLLFYSVGIGQISSEVPQNLSASRPQDRQFILSSKKLLLSDSGFYLCAWGHGRAEAFFGQGTRLTVV.

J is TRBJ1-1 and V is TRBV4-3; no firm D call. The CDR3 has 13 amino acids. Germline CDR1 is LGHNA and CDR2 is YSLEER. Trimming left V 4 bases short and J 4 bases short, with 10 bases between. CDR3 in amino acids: CASSPSPGTEAFF. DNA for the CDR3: TGCGCCAGCAGCCCTAGCCCGGGCACTGAAGCTTTCTTT.

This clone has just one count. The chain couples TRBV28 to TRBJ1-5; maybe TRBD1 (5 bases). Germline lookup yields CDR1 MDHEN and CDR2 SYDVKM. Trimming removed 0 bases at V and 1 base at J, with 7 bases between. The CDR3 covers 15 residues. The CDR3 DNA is TGTGCCAGCAGTTTATGGTGGGGCAGCAATCAGCCCCAGCATTTT. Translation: CASSLWWGSNQPQHF.

The CDR3 region is CATSKDRGLYQPQHF. The CDR3 bases are TGTGCCACCAGTAAAGACAGGGGGCTTTATCAGCCCCAGCATTTT. This chain uses TRBV15 with TRBJ1-5, with 10 positions matching TRBD1. V dropped 6 bases and J dropped 5; count of bases not matched to a gene: 7. CDR3 length equals 15 residues. CDR1 and CDR2 (germline): LNHNV, YYDKDF (reference sequence).

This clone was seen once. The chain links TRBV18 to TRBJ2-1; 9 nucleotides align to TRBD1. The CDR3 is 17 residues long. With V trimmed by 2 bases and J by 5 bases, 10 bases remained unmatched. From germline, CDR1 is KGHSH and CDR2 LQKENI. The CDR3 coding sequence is TGTGCCAGCTCACCAACCCTACAGGGGGCCATTGACAATGAGCAGTTCTTC. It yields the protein CASSPTLQGAIDNEQFF.

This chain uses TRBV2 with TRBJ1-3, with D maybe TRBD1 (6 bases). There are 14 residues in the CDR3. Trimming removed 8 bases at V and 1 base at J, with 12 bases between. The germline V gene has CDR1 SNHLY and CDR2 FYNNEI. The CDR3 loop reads CASARGLSGNTIYF. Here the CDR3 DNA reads TGTGCCAGCGCCAGGGGCCTTTCTGGAAACACCATATATTTT.

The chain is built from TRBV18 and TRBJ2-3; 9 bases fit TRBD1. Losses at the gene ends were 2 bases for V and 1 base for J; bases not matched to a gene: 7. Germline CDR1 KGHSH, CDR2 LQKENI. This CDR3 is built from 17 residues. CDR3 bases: TGTGCCAGCTCACCAGGGACAGGGAGTCGAGGCACAGATACGCAGTATTTT. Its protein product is CASSPGTGSRGTDTQYF.

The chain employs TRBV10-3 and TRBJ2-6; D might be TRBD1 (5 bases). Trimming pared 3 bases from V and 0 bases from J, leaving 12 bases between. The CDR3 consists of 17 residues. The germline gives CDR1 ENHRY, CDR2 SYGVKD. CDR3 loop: CAISEGKGFSGANVLTF. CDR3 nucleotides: TGTGCCATCAGTGAAGGGAAGGGGTTCTCTGGGGCCAACGTCCTGACTTTC.